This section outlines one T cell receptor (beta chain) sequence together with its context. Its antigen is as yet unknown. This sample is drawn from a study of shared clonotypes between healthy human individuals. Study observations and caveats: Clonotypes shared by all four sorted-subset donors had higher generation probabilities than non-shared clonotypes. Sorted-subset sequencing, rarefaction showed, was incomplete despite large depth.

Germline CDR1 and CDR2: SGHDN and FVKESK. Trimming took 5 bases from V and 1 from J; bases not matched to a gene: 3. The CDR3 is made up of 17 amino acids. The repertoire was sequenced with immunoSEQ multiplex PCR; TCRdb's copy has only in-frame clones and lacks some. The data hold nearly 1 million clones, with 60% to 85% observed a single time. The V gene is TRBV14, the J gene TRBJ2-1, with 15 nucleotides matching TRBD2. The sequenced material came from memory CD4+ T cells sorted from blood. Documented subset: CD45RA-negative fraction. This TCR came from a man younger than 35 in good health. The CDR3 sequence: CASSGLAGGKSYNEQFF. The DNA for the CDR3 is TGTGCCAGCAGCGGACTAGCGGGGGGGAAGTCCTACAATGAGCAGTTCTTC.